This T cell receptor (beta chain) originates from a study of blood T cells in healthy people across ages. Study-level points and caveats: One million T cells yielded diversity estimates that were considered underestimates. The recorded TCR beta diversity per million T cells decreased in a roughly linear manner with age.

Germline V gives CDR1 DFQATT, CDR2 SNEGSKA (reference sequence). The CDR3 is made up of 10 amino acids. Using a J-beta primer mix together with a sample-barcoded 5' primer, a second PCR was run for about 6 to 12 cycles. TCRdb reprocessed the 5' RACE reads with MiXCR, giving one entry per CDR3 protein. The table includes about a million distinct CDR3 sequences, roughly half detected once. A minimum of 7 million PBMCs was isolated per sample. Concerning this clonotype itself: Its specificity is unknown.

The clonotype originates from a woman in her sixties or seventies in good health. The sample consisted of blood. This sequence joins TRBV20-1 and TRBJ2-5; D is undetermined. The end of the DNA aligns better with TRBJ2-7, so the J call may be wrong. The CDR3 nucleotides read TGCAGCGTTAGGCGGAACGAGCAGTACTTC. Protein: CSVRRNEQYF.